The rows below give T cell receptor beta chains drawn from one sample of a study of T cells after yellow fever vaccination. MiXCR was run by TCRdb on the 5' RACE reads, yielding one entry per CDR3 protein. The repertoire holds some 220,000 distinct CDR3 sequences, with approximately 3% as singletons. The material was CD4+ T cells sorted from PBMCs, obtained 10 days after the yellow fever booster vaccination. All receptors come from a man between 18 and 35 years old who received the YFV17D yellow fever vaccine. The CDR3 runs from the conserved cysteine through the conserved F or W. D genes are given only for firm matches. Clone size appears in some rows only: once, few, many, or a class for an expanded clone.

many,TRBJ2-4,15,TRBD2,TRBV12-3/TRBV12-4,TGTGCCAGCAGTCTACTAGCGGGGGGGGTAAACATTCAGTACTTC,CASSLLAGGVNIQYF
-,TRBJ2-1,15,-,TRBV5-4,TGTGCCAGCAGCCCTCGTGGTCCCCGGGCGGATGAGCAGTTCTTC,CASSPRGPRADEQFF
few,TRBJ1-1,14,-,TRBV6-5,TGTGCCAGCAGTTATGGGGCCCGTCTGGCTGAAGCTTTCTTT,CASSYGARLAEAFF
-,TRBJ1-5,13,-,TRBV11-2,TGTGCCAGCAGCCCCGGACCTGGGCAGCCCCAGCATTTT,CASSPGPGQPQHF
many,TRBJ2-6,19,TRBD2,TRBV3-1,TGTGCCAGCAGTAGTCCCTCACTAGCGGGGGGCCCTGGGGCCAACGTCCTGACTTTC,CASSSPSLAGGPGANVLTF
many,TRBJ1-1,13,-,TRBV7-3,TGTGCCAGCAGTTCGCAGCCGAACACTGAAGCTTTCTTT,CASSSQPNTEAFF
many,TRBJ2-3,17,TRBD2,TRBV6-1,TGTGCCAGCAGTGGCCGTTTGACTAGCGGGGAATTAGATACGCAGTATTTT,CASSGRLTSGELDTQYF
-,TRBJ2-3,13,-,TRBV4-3,TGCGCCAGCAGCCAAGAAGCGGCAGATACGCAGTATTTT,CASSQEAADTQYF
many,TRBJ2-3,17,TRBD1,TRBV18,TGTGCCAGCTCACCACCCCTGACAGGGGGAGACACAGATACGCAGTATTTT,CASSPPLTGGDTDTQYF
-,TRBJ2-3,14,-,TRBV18,TGTGCCAGCTCACCGGACACTCGCACAGATACGCAGTATTTT,CASSPDTRTDTQYF
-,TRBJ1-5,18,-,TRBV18,TGTGCCAGCTCACCACGGGGATGGCAGACTCCGGGCGTTCAGCCCCAGCATTTT,CASSPRGWQTPGVQPQHF
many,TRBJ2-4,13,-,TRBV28,TGTGCCAGCAACACCGTAGCCAAAAACATTCAGTACTTC,CASNTVAKNIQYF
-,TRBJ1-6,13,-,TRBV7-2,TGTGCCAGCAGCTTAAATCAGGTCTCACCCCTCCACTTT,CASSLNQVSPLHF
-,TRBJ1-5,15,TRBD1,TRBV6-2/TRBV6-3,TGTGCCAGCAGTTCCCGACAGGGGCCAGGGCAGCCCCAGCATTTT,CASSSRQGPGQPQHF
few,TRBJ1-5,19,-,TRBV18,TGTGCCAGCTCACCACTTGTCGCGACACACCAAAATAGCAATCAGCCCCAGCATTTT,CASSPLVATHQNSNQPQHF
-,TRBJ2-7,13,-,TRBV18,TGTGCCAGCTCGGGTGCCGCGGCCTACGAGCAGTACTTC,CASSGAAAYEQYF
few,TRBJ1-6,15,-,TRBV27,TGTGCCAGCAGTTTTCTTGCGAGGGGCGGTTCACCCCTCCACTTT,CASSFLARGGSPLHF
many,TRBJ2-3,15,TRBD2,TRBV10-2,TGCGCCAGCAGTGATCCCGGGGGGTCCACAGATACGCAGTATTTT,CASSDPGGSTDTQYF
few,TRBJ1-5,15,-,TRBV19,TGTGCCAGTCGGGGTCCCCCAGAGACCATTCAGCCCCAGCATTTT,CASRGPPETIQPQHF
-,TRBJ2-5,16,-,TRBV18,TGTGCCAGCTCACCACGGATACAGGGACTCCAAGAGACCCAGTACTTC,CASSPRIQGLQETQYF
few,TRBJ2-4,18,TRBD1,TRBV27,TGTGCCAGCAGTTTATCTGGGACAGGGTTAATAACCAAAAACATTCAGTACTTC,CASSLSGTGLITKNIQYF
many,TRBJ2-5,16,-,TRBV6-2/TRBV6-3,TGTGCCAGCAGTTACTCCTCGTTCTCAGGGGAAGAGACCCAGTACTTC,CASSYSSFSGEETQYF
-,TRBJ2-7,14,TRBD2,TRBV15,TGTGCCACCAGCAGATTAGCGGGGGGGCGCGAGCAGTACTTC,CATSRLAGGREQYF
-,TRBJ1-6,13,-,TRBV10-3,TGTGCCATCCGAGAAGGTTATAATTCACCCCTCCACTTT,CAIREGYNSPLHF
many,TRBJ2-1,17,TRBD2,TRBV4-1,TGCGCCAGCAGCCGCGGACTAGCGGGGGGCCCCTGGAATGAGCAGTTCTTC,CASSRGLAGGPWNEQFF
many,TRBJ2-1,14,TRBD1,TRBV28,TGTGCCAGCAGTTTATACGACAGGGCCAATGAGCAGTTCTTC,CASSLYDRANEQFF
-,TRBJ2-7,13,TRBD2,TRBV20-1,TGCAGTGCCCCGGGGGGGGGCTTCTACGAGCAGTACTTC,CSAPGGGFYEQYF
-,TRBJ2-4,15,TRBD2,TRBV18,TGTGCCAGCTCCCGTAGCGGGGGGGCCAAAAACATTCAGTACTTC,CASSRSGGAKNIQYF
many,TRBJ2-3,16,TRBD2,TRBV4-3,TGCGCCAGCAGCCAAGCGGGGCGGGGGGGAGCAGATACGCAGTATTTT,CASSQAGRGGADTQYF
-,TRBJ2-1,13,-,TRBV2,TGTGCCAGCAGACAAGCCAGGGCCGTTGAGGGGTTCTTC,CASRQARAVEGFF
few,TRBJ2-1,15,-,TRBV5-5,TGTGCCAGCAGCTTGGAAGGGTGGACCTACAATGAGCAGTTCTTC,CASSLEGWTYNEQFF
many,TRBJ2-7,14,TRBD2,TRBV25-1,TGTGCCAGCAGTGACGCGGGGGGGCTTTACGAGCAGTACTTC,CASSDAGGLYEQYF
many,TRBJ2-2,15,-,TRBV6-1,TGTGCCAGCAGTGAAATGGGGCAGGGCGGCGGGGAGCTGTTTTTT,CASSEMGQGGGELFF
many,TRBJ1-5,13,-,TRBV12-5,TGTGCTAGTGGTTTCGAGTCAGGGCTGCCCCAGCATTTT,CASGFESGLPQHF
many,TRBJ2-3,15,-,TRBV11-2,TGTGCCAGCAGCTTAATTACAGGGGAGGCAGATACGCAGTATTTT,CASSLITGEADTQYF
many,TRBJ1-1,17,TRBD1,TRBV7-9,TGTGCCAGCAGCTTAGTTTGGACAGGAGCAGTGAACACTGAAGCTTTCTTT,CASSLVWTGAVNTEAFF
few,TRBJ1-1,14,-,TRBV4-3,TGCGCCAGCAGCCGAAATCAGGGTCACACTGAAGCTTTCTTT,CASSRNQGHTEAFF
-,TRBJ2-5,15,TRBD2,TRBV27,TGTGCCAGCCCGGGGACTAGCGGGGGTAAAGAGACCCAGTACTTC,CASPGTSGGKETQYF
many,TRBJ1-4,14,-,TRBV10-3,TGTGCCATCAGTGTTGACAGGCCTAATGAAAAACTGTTTTTT,CAISVDRPNEKLFF
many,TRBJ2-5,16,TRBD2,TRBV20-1,TGCAGTGCTACCAACTACGGGGGGGCTAAGGGAGAGACCCAGTACTTC,CSATNYGGAKGETQYF
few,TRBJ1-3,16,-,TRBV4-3,TGCGCCAGCAGCCAAGGCCACGGTGGCTCTGGAAACACCATATATTTT,CASSQGHGGSGNTIYF
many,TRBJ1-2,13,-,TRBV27,TGTGCCAGCAGTTTACGGGCAGGGAATGGCTACACCTTC,CASSLRAGNGYTF
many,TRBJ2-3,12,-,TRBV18,TGTGCCAGCTCGTCCACCCCAGATACGCAGTATTTT,CASSSTPDTQYF